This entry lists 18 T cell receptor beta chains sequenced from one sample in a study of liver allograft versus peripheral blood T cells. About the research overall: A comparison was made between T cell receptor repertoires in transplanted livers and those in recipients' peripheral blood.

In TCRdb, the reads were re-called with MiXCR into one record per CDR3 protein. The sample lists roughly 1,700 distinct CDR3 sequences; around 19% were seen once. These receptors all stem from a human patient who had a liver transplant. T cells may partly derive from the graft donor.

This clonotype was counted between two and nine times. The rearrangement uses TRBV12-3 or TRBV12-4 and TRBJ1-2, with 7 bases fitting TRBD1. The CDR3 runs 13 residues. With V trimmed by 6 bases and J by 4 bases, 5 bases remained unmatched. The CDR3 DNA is TGTGCCAGCAGCCCCTCAGGGGGCTATGGCTACACCTTC. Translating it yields CASSPSGGYGYTF.

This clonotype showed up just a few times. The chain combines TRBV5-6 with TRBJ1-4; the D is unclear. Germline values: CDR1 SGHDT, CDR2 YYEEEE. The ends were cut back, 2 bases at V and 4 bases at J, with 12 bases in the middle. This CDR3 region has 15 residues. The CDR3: CASSFSDFLNEKLFF. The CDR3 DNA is TGTGCCAGCAGCTTCAGTGACTTTCTTAATGAAAAACTGTTTTTT.

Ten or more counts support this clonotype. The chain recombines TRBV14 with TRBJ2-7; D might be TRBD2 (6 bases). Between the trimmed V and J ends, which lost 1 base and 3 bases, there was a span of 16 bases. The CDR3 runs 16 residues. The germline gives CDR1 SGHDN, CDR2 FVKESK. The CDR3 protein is CASSQGIGGTLYEQYF. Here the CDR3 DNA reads TGTGCCAGCAGCCAAGGGATTGGCGGGACTCTCTACGAGCAGTACTTC.

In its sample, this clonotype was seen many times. The CDR3 region is CASGSSELGYNEQFF. In nucleotides, the CDR3 is TGTGCCAGCGGGTCGAGCGAACTTGGCTACAATGAGCAGTTCTTC. The chain uses TRBV6-2 or TRBV6-3 and TRBJ2-1; no definite D call. The germline V gene has CDR1 MNHEY and CDR2 SVGEGT. The V and J ends lost 8 bases and 3 bases respectively, with 17 bases between them. This CDR3 comprises 15 residues.

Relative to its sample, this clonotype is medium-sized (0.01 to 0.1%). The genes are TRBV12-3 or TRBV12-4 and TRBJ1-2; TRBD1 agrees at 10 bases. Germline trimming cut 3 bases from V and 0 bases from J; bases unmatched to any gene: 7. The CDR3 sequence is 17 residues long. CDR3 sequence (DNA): TGTGCCAGCAGTTTTTGGGACAGGGGAGGGGCTAACTATGGCTACACCTTC. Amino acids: CASSFWDRGGANYGYTF.

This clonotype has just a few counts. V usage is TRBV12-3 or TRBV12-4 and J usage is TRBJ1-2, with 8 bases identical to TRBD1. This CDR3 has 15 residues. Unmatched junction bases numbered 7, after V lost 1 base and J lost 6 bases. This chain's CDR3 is CASSLDPGGAHGYTF. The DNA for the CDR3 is TGTGCCAGCAGTTTAGACCCAGGGGGCGCGCATGGCTACACCTTC.

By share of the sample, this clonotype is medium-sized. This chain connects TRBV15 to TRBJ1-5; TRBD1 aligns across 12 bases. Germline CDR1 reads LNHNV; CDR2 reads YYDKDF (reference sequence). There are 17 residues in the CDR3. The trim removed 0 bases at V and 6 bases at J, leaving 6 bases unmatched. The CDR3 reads CATSRDRGTGGSQPQHF. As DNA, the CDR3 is TGTGCCACCAGCAGAGACCGAGGGACAGGGGGCTCTCAGCCCCAGCATTTT.

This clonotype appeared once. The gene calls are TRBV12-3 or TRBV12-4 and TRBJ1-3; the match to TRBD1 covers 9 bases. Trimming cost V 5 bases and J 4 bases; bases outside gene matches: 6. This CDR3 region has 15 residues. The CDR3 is CASSAWTGVGNTIYF. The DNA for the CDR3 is TGTGCCAGCAGTGCCTGGACAGGGGTCGGAAACACCATATATTTT.

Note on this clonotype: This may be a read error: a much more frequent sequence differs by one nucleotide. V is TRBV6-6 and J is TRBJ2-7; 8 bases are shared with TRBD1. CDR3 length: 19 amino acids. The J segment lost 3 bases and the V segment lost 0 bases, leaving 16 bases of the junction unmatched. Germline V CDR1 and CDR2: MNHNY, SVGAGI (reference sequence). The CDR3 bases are TGTGCCAGCAGTTACTCGACGCGACTGGGACAGGAAGGTGACTACGAGCAGTACTTC. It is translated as CASSYSTRLGQEGDYEQYF.

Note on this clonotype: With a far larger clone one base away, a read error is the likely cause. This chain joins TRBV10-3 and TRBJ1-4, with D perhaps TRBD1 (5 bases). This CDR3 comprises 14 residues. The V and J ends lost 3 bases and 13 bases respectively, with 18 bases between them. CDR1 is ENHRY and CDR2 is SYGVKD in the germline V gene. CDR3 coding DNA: TGTGCCATCAGTGAAGCGAGGGGATCCGGGCGACTGTTTTTT. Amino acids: CAISEARGSGRLFF.

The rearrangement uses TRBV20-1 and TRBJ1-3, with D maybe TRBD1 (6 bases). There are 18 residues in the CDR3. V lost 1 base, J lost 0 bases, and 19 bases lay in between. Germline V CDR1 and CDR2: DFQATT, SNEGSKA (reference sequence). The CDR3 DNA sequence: TGCAGTGCTAGAGGACCCGGGACACAGACGAGCTCTGGAAACACCATATATTTT. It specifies CSARGPGTQTSSGNTIYF.

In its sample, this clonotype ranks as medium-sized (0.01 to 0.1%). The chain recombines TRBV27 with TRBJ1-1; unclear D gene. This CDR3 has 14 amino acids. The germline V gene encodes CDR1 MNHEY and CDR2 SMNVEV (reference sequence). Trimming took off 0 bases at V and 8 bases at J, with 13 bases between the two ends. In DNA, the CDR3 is TGTGCCAGCAGTTTATCTGGCCCTTCGGGGGAAGCTTTCTTT. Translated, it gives CASSLSGPSGEAFF.

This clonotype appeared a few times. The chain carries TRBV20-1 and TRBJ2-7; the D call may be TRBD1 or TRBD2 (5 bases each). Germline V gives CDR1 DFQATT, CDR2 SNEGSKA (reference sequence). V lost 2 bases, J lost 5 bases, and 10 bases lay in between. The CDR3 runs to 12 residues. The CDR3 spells CSARSQGHEQYF. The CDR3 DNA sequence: TGCAGTGCTAGATCGCAGGGACACGAGCAGTACTTC.

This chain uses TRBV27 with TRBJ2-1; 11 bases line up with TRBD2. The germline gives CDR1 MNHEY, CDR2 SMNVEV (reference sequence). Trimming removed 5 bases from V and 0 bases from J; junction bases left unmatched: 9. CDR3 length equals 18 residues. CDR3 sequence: CASSKGLAADFSYNEQFF. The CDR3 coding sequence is TGTGCCAGCAGTAAGGGACTAGCGGCTGACTTCTCCTACAATGAGCAGTTCTTC.

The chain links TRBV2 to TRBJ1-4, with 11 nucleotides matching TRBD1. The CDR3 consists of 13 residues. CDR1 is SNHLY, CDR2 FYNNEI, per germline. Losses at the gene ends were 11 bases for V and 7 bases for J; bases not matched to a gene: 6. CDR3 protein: CAGSDRGREKLFF. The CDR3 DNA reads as TGTGCCGGGTCGGACAGGGGGCGTGAAAAACTGTTTTTT.

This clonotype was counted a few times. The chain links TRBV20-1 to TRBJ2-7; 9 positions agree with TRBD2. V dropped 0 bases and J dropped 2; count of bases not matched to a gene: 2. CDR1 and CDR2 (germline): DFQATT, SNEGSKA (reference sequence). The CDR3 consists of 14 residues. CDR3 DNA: TGCAGTGCTAGAGATTTAGCGGGGGCCTACGAGCAGTACTTC. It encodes CSARDLAGAYEQYF.

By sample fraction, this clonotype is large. The CDR3 nucleotides are TGTGCCAGCAGTTTAGCCGCCATCGGCAGGAACTATGGCTACACCTTC. Protein: CASSLAAIGRNYGYTF. The gene calls are TRBV27 and TRBJ1-2; D not certain. The CDR3 is 16 residues long. In germline, CDR1 is MNHEY, CDR2 SMNVEV (reference sequence). Trimming took 2 bases from V and 2 from J, leaving 15 bases between them.

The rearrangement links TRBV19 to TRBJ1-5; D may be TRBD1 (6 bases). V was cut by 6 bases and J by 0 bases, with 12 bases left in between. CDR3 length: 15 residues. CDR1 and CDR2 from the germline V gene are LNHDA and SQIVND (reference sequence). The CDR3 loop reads CASSRGFYSNQPQHF. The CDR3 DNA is TGTGCCAGTAGCAGGGGATTCTATAGCAATCAGCCCCAGCATTTT.